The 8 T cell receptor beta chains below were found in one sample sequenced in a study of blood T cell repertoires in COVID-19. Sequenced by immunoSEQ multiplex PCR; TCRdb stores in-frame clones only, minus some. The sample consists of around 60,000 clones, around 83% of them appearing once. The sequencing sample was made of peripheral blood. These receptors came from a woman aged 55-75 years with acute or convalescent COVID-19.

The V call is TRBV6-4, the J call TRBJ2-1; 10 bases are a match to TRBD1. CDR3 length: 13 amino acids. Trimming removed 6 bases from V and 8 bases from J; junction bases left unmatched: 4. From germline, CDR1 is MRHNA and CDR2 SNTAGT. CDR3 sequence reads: CASSRQGAHEQFF. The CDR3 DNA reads TGTGCCAGCAGCAGACAGGGGGCCCATGAGCAGTTCTTC.

CDR3 residues: CASSARGTGAEKLFF. DNA for the CDR3: TGTGCCAGCAGCGCCCGGGGGACAGGGGCTGAAAAACTGTTTTTT. The chain uses TRBV25-1 and TRBJ1-4; 10 bases map to TRBD1. J lost 7 bases, V lost 6 bases, and 8 bases had no gene match. From germline, CDR1 is MGHDK and CDR2 SYGVNS. This CDR3 is built from 15 residues. Supplemented by reference TRBV25-1 and TRBJ1-4, the full variable domain reads EADIYQTPRYLVIGTGKKITLECSQTMGHDKMYWYQQDPGMELHLIHYSYGVNSTEKGDLSSESTVSRIRTEHFPLTLESARPSHTSQYLCASSARGTGAEKLFFGSGTQLSVL.

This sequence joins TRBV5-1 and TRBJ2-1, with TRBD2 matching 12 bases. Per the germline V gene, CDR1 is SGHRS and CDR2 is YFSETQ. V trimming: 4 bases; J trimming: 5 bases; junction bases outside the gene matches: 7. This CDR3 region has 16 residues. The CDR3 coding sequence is TGCGCCAGCAGCCCACTTCCTAGCGGGGGGGACAATGAGCAGTTCTTC. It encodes CASSPLPSGGDNEQFF. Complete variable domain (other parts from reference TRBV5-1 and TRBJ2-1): KAGVTQTPRYLIKTRGQQVTLSCSPISGHRSVSWYQQTPGQGLQFLFEYFSETQRNKGNFPGRFSGRQFSNSRSEMNVSTLELGDSALYLCASSPLPSGGDNEQFFGPGTRLTVL.

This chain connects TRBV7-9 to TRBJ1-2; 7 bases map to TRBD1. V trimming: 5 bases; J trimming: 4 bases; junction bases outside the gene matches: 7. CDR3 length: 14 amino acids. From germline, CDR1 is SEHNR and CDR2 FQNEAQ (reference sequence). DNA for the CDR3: TGTGCCAGCAGCCCCCTGGGACAGCCCTATGGCTACACCTTC. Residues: CASSPLGQPYGYTF.

The CDR3 bases are TGTGCCAGCAGCTTGGTGACCGGGGGGGGGAAAGATACGCAGTATTTT. As protein: CASSLVTGGGKDTQYF. The chain employs TRBV5-4 and TRBJ2-3, with 8 bases identical to TRBD2. The CDR3 has 16 amino acids. With V trimmed by 0 bases and J by 5 bases, 8 bases remained unmatched. Germline CDR1 and CDR2: SGHNT and YYREEE (reference sequence).

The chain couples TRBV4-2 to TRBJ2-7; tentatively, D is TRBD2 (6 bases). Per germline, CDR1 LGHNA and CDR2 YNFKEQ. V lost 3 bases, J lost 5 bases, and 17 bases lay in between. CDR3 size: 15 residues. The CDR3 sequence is CASSHQAGRGNEQYF. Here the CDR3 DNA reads TGTGCCAGCAGCCACCAAGCAGGGCGGGGTAACGAGCAGTACTTC.

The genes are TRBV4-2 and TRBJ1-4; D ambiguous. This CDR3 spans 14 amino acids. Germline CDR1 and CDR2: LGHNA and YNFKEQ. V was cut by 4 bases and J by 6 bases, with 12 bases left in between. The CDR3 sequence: CASSRRGLHEKLFF. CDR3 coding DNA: TGTGCCAGCAGCCGACGGGGTCTCCATGAAAAACTGTTTTTT.

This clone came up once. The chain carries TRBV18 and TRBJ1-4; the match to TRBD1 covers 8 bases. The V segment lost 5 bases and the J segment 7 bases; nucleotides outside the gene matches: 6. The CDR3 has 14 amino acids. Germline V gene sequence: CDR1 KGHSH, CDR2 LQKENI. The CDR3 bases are TGTGCCAGCTCAGGCCAGGGGGCGTCTGAAAAACTGTTTTTT. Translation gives CASSGQGASEKLFF.